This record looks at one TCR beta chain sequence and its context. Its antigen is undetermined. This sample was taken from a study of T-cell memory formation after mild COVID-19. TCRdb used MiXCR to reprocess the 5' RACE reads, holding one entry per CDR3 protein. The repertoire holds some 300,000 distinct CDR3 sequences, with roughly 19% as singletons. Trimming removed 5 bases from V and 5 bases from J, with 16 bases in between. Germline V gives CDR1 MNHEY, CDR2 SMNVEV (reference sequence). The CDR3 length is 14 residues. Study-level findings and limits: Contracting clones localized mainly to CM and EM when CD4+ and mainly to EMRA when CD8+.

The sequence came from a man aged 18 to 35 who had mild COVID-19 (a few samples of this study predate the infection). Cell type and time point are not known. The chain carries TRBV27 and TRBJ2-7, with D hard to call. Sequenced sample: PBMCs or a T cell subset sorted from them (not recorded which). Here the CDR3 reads CASSQTVGSDEQYF. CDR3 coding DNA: TGTGCCAGCAGTCAGACGGTGGGGTCGGACGAGCAGTACTTC.